This T cell receptor beta chain was retrieved from a study of early T cells in non-severe SARS-CoV-2 infection. Overall study: Sequencing input comprised bulk RNA from unsorted whole blood; chain pairing was not available.

Attachment of unique molecular identifiers was made to individual cDNA molecules. TCRdb re-called the 5' RACE reads with MiXCR, one entry per CDR3 protein. Of around 26,000 distinct CDR3 sequences detected, around 5% appear once; the ten largest clones hold more than 6.5%. This clonotype was detected many times. Its antigen remains unknown. Study-wide results and caveats: Comparison of clonotypes with VDJdb favored anti-spike CD8 responses while missing private and CD4 specificities.

This receptor was obtained from an adult who was a healthcare worker with PCR-confirmed SARS-CoV-2 infection or an uninfected control (not recorded which). The sample consisted of whole blood.

The DNA of the CDR3 is TGTGCCAGCTCACCAATGGACCTCTCCTACAATGAGCAGTTCTTC. This gives the protein CASSPMDLSYNEQFF. The V call is TRBV18, the J call TRBJ2-1, with D unresolved. The V end was cut by 2 bases, the J end by 0 bases, with 8 bases between. The CDR3 totals 15 residues. CDR1 KGHSH and CDR2 LQKENI come from the germline V gene.